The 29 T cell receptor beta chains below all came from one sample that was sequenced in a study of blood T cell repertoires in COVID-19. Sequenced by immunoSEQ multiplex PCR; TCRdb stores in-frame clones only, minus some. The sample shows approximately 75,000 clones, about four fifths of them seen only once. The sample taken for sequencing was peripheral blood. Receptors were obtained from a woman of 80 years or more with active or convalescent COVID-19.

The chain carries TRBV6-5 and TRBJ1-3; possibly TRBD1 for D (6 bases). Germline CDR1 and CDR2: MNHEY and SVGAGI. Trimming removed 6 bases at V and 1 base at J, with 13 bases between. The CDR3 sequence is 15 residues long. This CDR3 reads CASRTTQGSGNTIYF. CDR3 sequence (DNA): TGTGCCAGCAGGACCACACAGGGATCTGGAAACACCATATATTTT.

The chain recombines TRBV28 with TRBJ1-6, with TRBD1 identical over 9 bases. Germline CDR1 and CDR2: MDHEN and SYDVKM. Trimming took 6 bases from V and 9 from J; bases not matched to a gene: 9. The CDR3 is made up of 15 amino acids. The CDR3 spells CASSPGQGLSSPLHF. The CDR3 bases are TGTGCCAGCAGCCCGGGACAGGGCTTAAGTTCACCCCTCCACTTT.

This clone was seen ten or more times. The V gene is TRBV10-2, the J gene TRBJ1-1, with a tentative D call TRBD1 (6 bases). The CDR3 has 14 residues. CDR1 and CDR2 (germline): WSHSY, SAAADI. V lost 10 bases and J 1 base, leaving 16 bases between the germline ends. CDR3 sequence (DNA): TGCGCCACCCAAGAAGGGGGTGCGAACACTGAAGCTTTCTTT. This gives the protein CATQEGGANTEAFF.

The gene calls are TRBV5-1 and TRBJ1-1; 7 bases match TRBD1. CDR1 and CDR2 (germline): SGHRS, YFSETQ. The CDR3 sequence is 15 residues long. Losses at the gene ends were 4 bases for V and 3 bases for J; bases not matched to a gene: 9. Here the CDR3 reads CASSLTGDLHTEAFF. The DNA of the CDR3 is TGCGCCAGCAGCCTTACAGGGGACCTCCACACTGAAGCTTTCTTT.

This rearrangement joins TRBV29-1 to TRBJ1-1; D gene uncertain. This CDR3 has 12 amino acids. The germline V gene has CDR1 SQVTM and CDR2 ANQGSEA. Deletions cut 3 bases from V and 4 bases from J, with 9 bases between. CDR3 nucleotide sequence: TGCAGCGTTGATAGGCAGGCCACTGAAGCTTTCTTT. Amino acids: CSVDRQATEAFF.

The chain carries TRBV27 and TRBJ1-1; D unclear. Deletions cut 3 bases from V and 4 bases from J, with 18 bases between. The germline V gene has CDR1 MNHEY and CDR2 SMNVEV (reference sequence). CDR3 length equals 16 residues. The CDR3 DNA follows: TGTGCCAGCAGTTTGAATCGGGTTAACTTGGGCACTGAAGCTTTCTTT. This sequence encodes CASSLNRVNLGTEAFF.

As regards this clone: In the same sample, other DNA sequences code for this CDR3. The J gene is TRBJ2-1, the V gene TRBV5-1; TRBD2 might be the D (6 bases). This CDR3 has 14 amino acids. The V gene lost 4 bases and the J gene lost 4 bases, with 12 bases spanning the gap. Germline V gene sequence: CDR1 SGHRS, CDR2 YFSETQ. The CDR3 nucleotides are TGCGCCAGCAGCCTGGGGGACTCTTACAATGAGCAGTTCTTC. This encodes CASSLGDSYNEQFF.

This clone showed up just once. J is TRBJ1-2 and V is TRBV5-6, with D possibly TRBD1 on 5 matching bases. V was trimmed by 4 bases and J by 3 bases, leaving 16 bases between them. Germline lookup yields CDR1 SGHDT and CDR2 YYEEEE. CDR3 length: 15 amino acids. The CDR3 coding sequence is TGTGCCAGCAGCGTGACCGGGGGAAGAGACTATGGCTACACCTTC. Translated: CASSVTGGRDYGYTF.

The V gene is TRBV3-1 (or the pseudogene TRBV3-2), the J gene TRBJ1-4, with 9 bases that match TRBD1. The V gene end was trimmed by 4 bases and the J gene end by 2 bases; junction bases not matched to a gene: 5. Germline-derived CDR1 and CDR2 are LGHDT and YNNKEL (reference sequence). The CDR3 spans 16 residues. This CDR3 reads CASSRTGVSTNEKLFF. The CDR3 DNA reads TGTGCCAGCAGCCGGACAGGGGTATCGACTAATGAAAAACTGTTTTTT.

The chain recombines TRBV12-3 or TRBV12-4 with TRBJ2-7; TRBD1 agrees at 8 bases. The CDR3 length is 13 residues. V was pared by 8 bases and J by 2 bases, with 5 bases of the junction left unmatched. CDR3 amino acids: CASEGDRTYEQYF. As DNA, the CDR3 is TGTGCCAGCGAGGGGGACAGGACCTACGAGCAGTACTTC.

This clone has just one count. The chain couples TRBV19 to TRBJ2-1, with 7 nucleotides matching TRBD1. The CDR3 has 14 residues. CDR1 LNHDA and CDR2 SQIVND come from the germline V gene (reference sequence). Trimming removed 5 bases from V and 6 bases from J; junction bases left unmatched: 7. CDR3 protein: CASSRAGGSNEQFF. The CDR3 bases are TGTGCCAGTAGTCGAGCAGGGGGAAGCAATGAGCAGTTCTTC.

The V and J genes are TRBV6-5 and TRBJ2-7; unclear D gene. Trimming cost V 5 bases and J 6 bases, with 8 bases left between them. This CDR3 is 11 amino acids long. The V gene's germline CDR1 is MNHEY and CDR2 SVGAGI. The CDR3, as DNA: TGTGCCAGCAGTACGGTCGGCGAGCAGTACTTC. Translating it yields CASSTVGEQYF.

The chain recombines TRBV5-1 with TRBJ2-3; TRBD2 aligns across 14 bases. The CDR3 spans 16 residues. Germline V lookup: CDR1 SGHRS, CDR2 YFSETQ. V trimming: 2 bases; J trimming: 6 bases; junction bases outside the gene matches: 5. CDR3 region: CASSLSTSGGVDTQYF. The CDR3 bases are TGCGCCAGCAGCTTATCGACTAGCGGGGGGGTCGATACGCAGTATTTT.

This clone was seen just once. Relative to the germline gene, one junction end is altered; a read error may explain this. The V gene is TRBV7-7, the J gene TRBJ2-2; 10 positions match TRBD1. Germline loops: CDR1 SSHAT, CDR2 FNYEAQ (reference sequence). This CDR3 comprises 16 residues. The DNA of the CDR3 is TGTGCTAGCAGCCAGACAGGGGGCCCCAGGACCGGGGAGCTGTTTTTT. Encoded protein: CASSQTGGPRTGELFF.

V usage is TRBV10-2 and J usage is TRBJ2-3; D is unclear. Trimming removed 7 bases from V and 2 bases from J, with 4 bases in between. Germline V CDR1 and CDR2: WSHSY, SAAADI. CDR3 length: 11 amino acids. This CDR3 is CASKHTDTQYF. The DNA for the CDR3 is TGCGCCAGCAAACACACAGATACGCAGTATTTT.

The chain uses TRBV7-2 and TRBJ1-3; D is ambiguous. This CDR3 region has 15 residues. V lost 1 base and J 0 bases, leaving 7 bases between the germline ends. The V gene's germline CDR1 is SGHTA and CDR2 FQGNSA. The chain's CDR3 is CASSLDESSGNTIYF. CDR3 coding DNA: TGTGCCAGCAGCTTAGATGAGAGCTCTGGAAACACCATATATTTT. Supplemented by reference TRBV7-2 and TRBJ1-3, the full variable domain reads GAGVSQSPSNKVTEKGKDVELRCDPISGHTALYWYRQSLGQGLEFLIYFQGNSAPDKSGLPSDRFSAERTGGSVSTLTIQRTQQEDSAVYLCASSLDESSGNTIYFGEGSWLTVV.

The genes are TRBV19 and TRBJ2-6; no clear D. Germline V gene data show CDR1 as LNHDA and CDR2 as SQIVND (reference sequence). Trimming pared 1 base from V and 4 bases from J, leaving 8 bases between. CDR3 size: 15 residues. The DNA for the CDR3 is TGTGCCAGTAGTATAGGCACAGTAGGGGCCAACGTCCTGACTTTC. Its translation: CASSIGTVGANVLTF.

The CDR3 protein is CASSLEGGREQYF. The CDR3 coding sequence is TGCGCCAGCAGCTTGGAGGGGGGGCGCGAGCAGTACTTC. V is TRBV5-1 and J is TRBJ2-7; a possible D gene is TRBD2 (7 bases). CDR3 length: 13 amino acids. The germline CDR1 and CDR2 sequences are SGHRS and YFSETQ. V lost 0 bases to trimming and J lost 6 bases, with 10 bases between them.

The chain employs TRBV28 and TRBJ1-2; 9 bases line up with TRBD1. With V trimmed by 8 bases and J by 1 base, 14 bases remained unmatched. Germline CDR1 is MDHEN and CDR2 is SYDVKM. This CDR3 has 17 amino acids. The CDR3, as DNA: TGTGCCAGCTCACCTCCGGGACAGGGAGAAATTAACTATGGCTACACCTTC. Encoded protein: CASSPPGQGEINYGYTF.

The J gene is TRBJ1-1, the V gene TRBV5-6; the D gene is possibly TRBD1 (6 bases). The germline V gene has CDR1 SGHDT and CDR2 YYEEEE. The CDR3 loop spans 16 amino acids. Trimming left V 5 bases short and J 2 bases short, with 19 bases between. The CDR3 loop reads CASSRNWDNANTEAFF. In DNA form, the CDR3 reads TGTGCCAGCAGTCGCAATTGGGACAATGCTAACACTGAAGCTTTCTTT.

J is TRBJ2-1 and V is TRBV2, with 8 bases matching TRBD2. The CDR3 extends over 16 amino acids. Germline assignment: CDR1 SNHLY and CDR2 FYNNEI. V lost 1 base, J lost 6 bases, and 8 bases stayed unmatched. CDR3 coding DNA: TGTGCCAGCAGTGAAGTGCGGCTAGCGGGTGCCAATGAGCAGTTCTTC. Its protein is CASSEVRLAGANEQFF.

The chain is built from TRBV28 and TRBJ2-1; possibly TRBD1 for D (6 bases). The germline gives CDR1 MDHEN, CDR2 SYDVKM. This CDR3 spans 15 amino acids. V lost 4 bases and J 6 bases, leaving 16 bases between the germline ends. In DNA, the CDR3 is TGTGCCAGCAGTTCCCCAGGGGCGTATCTCAATGAGCAGTTCTTC. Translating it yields CASSSPGAYLNEQFF.

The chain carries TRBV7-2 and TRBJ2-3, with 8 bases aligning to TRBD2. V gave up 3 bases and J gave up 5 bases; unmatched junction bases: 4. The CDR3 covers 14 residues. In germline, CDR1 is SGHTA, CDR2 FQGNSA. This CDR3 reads CASSFIGGEDTQYF. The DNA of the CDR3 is TGTGCCAGCAGCTTTATCGGGGGGGAAGATACGCAGTATTTT. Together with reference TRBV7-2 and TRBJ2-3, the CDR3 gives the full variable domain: GAGVSQSPSNKVTEKGKDVELRCDPISGHTALYWYRQSLGQGLEFLIYFQGNSAPDKSGLPSDRFSAERTGGSVSTLTIQRTQQEDSAVYLCASSFIGGEDTQYFGPGTRLTVL.

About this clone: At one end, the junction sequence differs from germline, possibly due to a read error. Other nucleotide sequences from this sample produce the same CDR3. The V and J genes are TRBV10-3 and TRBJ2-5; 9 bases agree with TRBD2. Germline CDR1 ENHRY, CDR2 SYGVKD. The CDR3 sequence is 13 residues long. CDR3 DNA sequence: TGTGCTATCATGGCTAGCGGGGCGGAGACCCAGTACTTC. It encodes CAIMASGAETQYF.

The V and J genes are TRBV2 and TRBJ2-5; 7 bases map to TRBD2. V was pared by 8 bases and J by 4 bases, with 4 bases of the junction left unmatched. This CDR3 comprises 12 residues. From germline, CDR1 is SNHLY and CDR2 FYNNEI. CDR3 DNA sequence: TGTGCCAGCGAGGGAGGGAGAGAGACCCAGTACTTC. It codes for CASEGGRETQYF. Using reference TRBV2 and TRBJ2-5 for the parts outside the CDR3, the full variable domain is EPEVTQTPSHQVTQMGQEVILRCVPISNHLYFYWYRQILGQKVEFLVSFYNNEISEKSEIFDDQFSVERPDGSNFTLKIRSTKLEDSAMYFCASEGGRETQYFGPGTRLLVL.

This CDR3 is CASSLSYMNTEAFF. For the CDR3, the DNA is TGCGCCAGCAGCCTATCATACATGAACACTGAAGCTTTCTTT. The J gene is TRBJ1-1, the V gene TRBV4-1; D not certain. This CDR3 contains 14 residues. V lost 4 bases to trimming and J lost 0 bases, with 9 bases between them. CDR1 is MGHRA and CDR2 is YSYEKL in the germline V gene.

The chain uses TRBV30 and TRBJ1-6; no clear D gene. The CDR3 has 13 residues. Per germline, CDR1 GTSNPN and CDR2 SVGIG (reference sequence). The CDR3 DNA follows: TGTGGCCTGCAGTCATCCTATAATTCACCCCTCCACTTT. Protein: CGLQSSYNSPLHF.

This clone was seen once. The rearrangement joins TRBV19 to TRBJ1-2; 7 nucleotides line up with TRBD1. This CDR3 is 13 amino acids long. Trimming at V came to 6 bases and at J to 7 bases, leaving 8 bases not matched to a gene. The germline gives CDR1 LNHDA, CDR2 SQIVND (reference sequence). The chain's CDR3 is CASSSTGSLGYTF. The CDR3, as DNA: TGTGCCAGTAGCTCGACAGGGAGTCTTGGCTACACCTTC.

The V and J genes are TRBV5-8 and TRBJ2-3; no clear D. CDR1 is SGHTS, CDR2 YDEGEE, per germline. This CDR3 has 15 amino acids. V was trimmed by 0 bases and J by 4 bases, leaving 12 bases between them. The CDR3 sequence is CASSLARGLADTQYF. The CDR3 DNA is TGTGCCAGCAGCTTGGCTCGTGGGCTGGCAGATACGCAGTATTTT.